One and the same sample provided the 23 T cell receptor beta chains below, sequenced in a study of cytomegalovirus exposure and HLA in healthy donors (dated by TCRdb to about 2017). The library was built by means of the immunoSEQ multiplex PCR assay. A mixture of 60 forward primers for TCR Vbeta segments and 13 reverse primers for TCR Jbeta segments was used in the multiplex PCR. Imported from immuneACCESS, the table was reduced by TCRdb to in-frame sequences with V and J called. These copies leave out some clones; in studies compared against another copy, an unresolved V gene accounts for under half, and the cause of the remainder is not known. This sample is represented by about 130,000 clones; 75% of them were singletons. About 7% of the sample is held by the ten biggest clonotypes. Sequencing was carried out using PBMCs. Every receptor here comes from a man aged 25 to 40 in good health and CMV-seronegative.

CDR3 amino acids: CASSSGAASTDTQYF. CDR3 DNA: TGTGCCAGCAGTTCGGGAGCCGCTAGCACAGATACGCAGTATTTT. This chain uses TRBV6-4 with TRBJ2-3, with D possibly being TRBD2 (6 bases). The germline V gene has CDR1 MRHNA and CDR2 SNTAGT. The CDR3 spans 15 residues. Trimming removed 5 bases at V and 0 bases at J, with 12 bases between.

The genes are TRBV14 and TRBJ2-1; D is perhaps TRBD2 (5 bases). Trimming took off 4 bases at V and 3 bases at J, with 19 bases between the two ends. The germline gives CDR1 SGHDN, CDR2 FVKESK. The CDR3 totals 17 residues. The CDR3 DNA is TGTGCCAGCAGCCTCTACGGTATACAGCGGCACTACAATGAGCAGTTCTTC. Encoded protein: CASSLYGIQRHYNEQFF.

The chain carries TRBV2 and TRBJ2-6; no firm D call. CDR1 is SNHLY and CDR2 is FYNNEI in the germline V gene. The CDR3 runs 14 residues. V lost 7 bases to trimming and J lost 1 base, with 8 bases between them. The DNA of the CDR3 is TGTGCCAGCACCTCCAGGTCTGGGGCCAACGTCCTGACTTTC. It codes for CASTSRSGANVLTF.

CDR3 sequence reads: CASSLGGGGQQETQYF. CDR3 DNA: TGCGCCAGCAGCTTGGGGGGGGGAGGACAGCAAGAGACCCAGTACTTC. The V call is TRBV5-1, the J call TRBJ2-5; D is possibly TRBD2 (7 bases). The V and J ends lost 0 bases and 2 bases respectively, with 14 bases between them. This CDR3 comprises 16 residues. CDR1 is SGHRS, CDR2 YFSETQ, per germline.

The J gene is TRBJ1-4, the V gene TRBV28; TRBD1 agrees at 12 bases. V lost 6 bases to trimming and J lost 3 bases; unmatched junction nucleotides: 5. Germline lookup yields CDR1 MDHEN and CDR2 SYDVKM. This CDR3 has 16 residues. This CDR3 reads CASRPGTGGSNEKLFF. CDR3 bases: TGTGCCAGCAGACCCGGGACAGGGGGCTCTAATGAAAAACTGTTTTTT.

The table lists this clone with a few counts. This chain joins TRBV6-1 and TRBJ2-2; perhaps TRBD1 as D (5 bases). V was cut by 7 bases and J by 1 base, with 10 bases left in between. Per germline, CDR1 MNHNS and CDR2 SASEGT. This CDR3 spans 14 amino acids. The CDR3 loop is CASKGRVNTGELFF. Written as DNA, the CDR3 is TGTGCCAGCAAAGGCAGGGTGAACACCGGGGAGCTGTTTTTT.

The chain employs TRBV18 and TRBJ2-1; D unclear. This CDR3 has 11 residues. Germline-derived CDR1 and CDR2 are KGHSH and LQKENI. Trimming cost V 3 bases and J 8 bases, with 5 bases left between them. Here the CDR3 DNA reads TGTGCCAGCTCACCCGACTATGAGCAGTTCTTC. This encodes CASSPDYEQFF.

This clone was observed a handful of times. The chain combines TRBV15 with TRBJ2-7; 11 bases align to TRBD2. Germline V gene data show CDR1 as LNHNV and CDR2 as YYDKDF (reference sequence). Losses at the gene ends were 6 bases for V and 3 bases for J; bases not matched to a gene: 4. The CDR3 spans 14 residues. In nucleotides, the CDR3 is TGTGCCACCAGACTAGCGGGGGAGAGCTACGAGCAGTACTTC. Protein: CATRLAGESYEQYF.

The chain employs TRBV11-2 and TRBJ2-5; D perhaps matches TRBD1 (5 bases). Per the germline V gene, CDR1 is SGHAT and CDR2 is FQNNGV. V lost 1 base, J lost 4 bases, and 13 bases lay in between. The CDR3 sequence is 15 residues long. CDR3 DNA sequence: TGTGCCAGCAGCTTAGCTAGGGGTGTGGGAGAGACCCAGTACTTC. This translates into CASSLARGVGETQYF.

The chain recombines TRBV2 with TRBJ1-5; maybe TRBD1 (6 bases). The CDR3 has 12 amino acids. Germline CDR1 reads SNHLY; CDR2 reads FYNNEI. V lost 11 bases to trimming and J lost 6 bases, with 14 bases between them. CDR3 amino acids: CAAGAPPQPQHF. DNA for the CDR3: TGTGCCGCGGGGGCTCCGCCTCAGCCCCAGCATTTT.

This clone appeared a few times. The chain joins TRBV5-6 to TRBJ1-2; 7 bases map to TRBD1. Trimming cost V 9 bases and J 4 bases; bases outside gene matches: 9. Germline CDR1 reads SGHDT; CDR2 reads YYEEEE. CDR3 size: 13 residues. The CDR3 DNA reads TGTGCCACCTCGGGGACAGAAGTCTATGGCTACACCTTC. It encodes CATSGTEVYGYTF.

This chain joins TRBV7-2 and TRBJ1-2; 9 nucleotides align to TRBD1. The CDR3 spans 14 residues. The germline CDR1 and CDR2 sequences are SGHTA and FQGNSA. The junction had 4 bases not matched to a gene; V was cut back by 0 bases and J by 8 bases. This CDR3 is CASSLARDRVGYTF. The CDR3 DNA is TGTGCCAGCAGCTTAGCCCGGGACAGGGTCGGCTACACCTTC.

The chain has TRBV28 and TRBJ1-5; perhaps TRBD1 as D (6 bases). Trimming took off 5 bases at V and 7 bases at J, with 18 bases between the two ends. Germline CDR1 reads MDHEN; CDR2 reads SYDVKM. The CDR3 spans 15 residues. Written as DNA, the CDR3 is TGTGCCAGCAGTAAGGGGGGGGCGTGGGAGCAGCCCCAGCATTTT. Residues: CASSKGGAWEQPQHF.

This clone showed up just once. The CDR3 reads CASSEREGQPQHF. CDR3 sequence (DNA): TGTGCCAGCAGTGAAAGGGAGGGTCAGCCCCAGCATTTT. V is TRBV2 and J is TRBJ1-5; no firm D call. CDR1 and CDR2 from the germline V gene are SNHLY and FYNNEI. The CDR3 contains 13 residues. Trimming removed 2 bases from V and 6 bases from J, with 8 bases in between.

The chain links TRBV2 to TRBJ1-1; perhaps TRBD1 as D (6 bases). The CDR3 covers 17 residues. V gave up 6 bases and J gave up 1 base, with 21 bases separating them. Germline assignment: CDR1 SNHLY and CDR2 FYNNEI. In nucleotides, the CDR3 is TGTGCCAGCAGGGGATCAAAGGACAGCGTGACGAACACTGAAGCTTTCTTT. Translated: CASRGSKDSVTNTEAFF. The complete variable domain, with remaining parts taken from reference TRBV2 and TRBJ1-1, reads EPEVTQTPSHQVTQMGQEVILRCVPISNHLYFYWYRQILGQKVEFLVSFYNNEISEKSEIFDDQFSVERPDGSNFTLKIRSTKLEDSAMYFCASRGSKDSVTNTEAFFGQGTRLTVV.

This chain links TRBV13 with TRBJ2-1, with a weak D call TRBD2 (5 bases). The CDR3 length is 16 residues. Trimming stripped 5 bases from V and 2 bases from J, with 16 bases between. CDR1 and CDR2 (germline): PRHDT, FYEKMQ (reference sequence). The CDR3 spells CASSPPGSGAYNEQFF. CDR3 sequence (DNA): TGTGCCAGCAGCCCCCCTGGGAGCGGTGCCTACAATGAGCAGTTCTTC.

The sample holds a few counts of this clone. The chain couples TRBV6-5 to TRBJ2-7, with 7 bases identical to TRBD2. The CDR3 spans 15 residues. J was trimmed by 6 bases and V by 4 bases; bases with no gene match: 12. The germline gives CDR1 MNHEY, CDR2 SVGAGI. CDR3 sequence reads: CASSSMAGEGFEQYF. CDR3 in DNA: TGTGCCAGCAGTTCCATGGCGGGAGAGGGTTTCGAGCAGTACTTC.

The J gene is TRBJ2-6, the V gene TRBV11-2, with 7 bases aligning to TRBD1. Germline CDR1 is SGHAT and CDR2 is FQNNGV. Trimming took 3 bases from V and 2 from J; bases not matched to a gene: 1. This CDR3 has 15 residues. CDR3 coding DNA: TGTGCCAGCAGCTTCACAGGGGCTGGGGCCAACGTCCTGACTTTC. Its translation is CASSFTGAGANVLTF.

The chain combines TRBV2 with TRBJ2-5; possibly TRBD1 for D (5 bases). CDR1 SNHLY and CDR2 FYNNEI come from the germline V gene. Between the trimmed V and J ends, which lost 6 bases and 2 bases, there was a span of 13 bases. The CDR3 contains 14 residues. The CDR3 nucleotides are TGTGCCAGCAGGACAGACGGGTCTCAAGAGACCCAGTACTTC. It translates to CASRTDGSQETQYF.

The CDR3 loop reads CSVEDSDGGYGYTF. CDR3 bases: TGCAGCGTTGAAGATTCGGACGGGGGATATGGCTACACCTTC. The chain is built from TRBV29-1 and TRBJ1-2; possible D gene TRBD1, 5 bases. CDR3 length: 14 residues. From germline, CDR1 is SQVTM and CDR2 ANQGSEA. Trimming pared 0 bases from V and 5 bases from J, leaving 13 bases between. The whole variable domain, remainder taken from reference TRBV29-1 and TRBJ1-2, is SAVISQKPSRDICQRGTSLTIQCQVDSQVTMMFWYRQQPGQSLTLIATANQGSEATYESGFVIDKFPISRPNLTFSTLTVSNMSPEDSSIYLCSVEDSDGGYGYTFGSGTRLTVV.

CDR3 nucleotides: TGTGCCAGCAGCGAGCAGGGCAGGGGCTATGGCTACACCTTC. Translation: CASSEQGRGYGYTF. The chain is built from TRBV2 and TRBJ1-2; D may be TRBD1 (6 bases). The CDR3 has 14 amino acids. V gave up 6 bases and J gave up 4 bases, with 15 bases separating them. Per the germline V gene, CDR1 is SNHLY and CDR2 is FYNNEI.

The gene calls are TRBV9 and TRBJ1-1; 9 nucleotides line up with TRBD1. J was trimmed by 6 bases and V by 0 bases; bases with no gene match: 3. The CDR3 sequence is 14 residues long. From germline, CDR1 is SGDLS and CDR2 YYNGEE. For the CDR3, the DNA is TGTGCCAGCAGCGTAGAGGGACAGGGCTCTGAAGCTTTCTTT. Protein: CASSVEGQGSEAFF. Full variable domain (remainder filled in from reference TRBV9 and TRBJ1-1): DSGVTQTPKHLITATGQRVTLRCSPRSGDLSVYWYQQSLDQGLQFLIQYYNGEERAKGNILERFSAQQFPDLHSELNLSSLELGDSALYFCASSVEGQGSEAFFGQGTRLTVV.

The CDR3 is CASSLAPQGARNTQYF. The CDR3 nucleotides are TGTGCCAGCAGCTTAGCGCCGCAGGGGGCGAGAAATACGCAGTATTTT. The chain combines TRBV7-9 with TRBJ2-3, with 8 bases that match TRBD1. This CDR3 spans 16 amino acids. Germline V lookup: CDR1 SEHNR, CDR2 FQNEAQ (reference sequence). Trimming took 0 bases from V and 7 from J; bases not matched to a gene: 9. Complete variable domain (other parts from reference TRBV7-9 and TRBJ2-3): DTGVSQNPRHKITKRGQNVTFRCDPISEHNRLYWYRQTLGQGPEFLTYFQNEAQLEKSRLLSDRFSAERPKGSFSTLEIQRTEQGDSAMYLCASSLAPQGARNTQYFGPGTRLTVL.